Detailed here is one TCR beta chain. As originally analysed: Scientists estimated how many nucleated cells there were by amplifying reference gene primers. The protocol was immunoSEQ multiplex PCR, while the TCRdb copy is restricted to in-frame clones and leaves out a portion. For V, J and clone size, that table is used; D and trimming come from the DNA. The sample carries 65,000 to 85,000 clones, around 86% recorded once. The V end was cut by 7 bases, the J end by 7 bases, with 13 bases between. The CDR3 extends over 13 amino acids. The data belong to a study of blood T cell repertoires in COVID-19. Overall study context: COVID-19 samples, acute and convalescent, were from the United States, Italy and Spain. From T cells, B-cell-depleted T cells, or PBMCs came the material, which was cDNA or gDNA.

Sequencing input: peripheral blood. The V and J genes are TRBV12-3 or TRBV12-4 and TRBJ2-2; tentatively, D is TRBD1 (5 bases). The TCR was taken from a woman younger than 35 with acute or convalescent COVID-19. CDR3 amino acids: CASINQGFGELFF. CDR3 sequence (DNA): TGTGCCAGCATCAATCAGGGTTTCGGGGAGCTGTTTTTT.